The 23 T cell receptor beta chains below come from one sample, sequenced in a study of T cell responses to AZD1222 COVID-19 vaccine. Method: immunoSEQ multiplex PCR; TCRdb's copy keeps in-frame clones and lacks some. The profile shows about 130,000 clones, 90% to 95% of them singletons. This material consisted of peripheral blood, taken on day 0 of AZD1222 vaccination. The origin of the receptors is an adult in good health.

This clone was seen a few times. CDR3 coding DNA: TGTGCCAGCAGCTTAGCTCTGGGGGCGAATACAGATACGCAGTATTTT. This translates into CASSLALGANTDTQYF. This chain uses TRBV7-2 with TRBJ2-3, with D tentatively TRBD1 (6 bases). This CDR3 comprises 16 residues. V was clipped by 0 bases and J by 3 bases, with 13 bases between them. Germline values: CDR1 SGHTA, CDR2 FQGNSA. Using reference TRBV7-2 and TRBJ2-3 for the parts outside the CDR3, the full variable domain is GAGVSQSPSNKVTEKGKDVELRCDPISGHTALYWYRQSLGQGLEFLIYFQGNSAPDKSGLPSDRFSAERTGGSVSTLTIQRTQQEDSAVYLCASSLALGANTDTQYFGPGTRLTVL.

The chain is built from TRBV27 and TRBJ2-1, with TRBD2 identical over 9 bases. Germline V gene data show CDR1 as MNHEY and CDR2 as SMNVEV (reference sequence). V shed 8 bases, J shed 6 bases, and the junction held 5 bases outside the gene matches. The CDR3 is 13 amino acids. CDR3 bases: TGTGCCAGCGGGTTACTAGCGGGCAATGAGCAGTTCTTC. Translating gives CASGLLAGNEQFF.

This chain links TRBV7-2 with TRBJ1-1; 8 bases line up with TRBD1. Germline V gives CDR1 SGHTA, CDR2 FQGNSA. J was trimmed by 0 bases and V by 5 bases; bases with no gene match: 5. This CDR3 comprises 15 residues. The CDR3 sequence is CASSPRQGLNTEAFF. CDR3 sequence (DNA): TGTGCCAGCAGCCCCAGACAGGGGTTGAACACTGAAGCTTTCTTT.

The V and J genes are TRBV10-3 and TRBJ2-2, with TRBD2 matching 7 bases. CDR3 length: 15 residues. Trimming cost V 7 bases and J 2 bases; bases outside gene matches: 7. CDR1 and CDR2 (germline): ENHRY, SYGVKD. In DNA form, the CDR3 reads TGTGCCATCAACCCCCAGCGGGGCAACACCGGGGAGCTGTTTTTT. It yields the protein CAINPQRGNTGELFF.

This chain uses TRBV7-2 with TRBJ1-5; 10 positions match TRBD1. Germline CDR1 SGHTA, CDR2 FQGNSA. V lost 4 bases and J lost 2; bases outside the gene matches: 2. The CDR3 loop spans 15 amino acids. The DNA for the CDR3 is TGTGCCAGCAGCTCGACAGGGGGCGGCAATCAGCCCCAGCATTTT. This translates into CASSSTGGGNQPQHF.

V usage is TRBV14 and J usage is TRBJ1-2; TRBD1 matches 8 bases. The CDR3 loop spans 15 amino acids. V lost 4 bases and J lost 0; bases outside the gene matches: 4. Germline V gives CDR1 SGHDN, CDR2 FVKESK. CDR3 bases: TGTGCCAGCAGCCCCCAGGGGGCCTCTAACTATGGCTACACCTTC. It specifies CASSPQGASNYGYTF.

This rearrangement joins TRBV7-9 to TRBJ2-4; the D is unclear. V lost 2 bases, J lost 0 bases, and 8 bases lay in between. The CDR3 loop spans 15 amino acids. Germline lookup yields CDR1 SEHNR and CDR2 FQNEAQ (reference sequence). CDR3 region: CASSLLELAKNIQYF. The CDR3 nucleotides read TGTGCCAGCAGCTTACTCGAGTTAGCCAAAAACATTCAGTACTTC.

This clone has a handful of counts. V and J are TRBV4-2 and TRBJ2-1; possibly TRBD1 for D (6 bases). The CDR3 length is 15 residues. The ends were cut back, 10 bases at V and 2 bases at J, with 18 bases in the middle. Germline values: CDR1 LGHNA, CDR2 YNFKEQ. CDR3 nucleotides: TGTGCCACCAGACCAGGGGTGATGACCTACAATGAGCAGTTCTTC. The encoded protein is CATRPGVMTYNEQFF.

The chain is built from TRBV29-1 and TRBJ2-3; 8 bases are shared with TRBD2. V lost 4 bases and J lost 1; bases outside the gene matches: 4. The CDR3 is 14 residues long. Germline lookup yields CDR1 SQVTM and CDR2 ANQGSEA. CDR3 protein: CSVGLTSGTDTQYF. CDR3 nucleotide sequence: TGCAGCGTTGGACTGACTAGCGGCACAGATACGCAGTATTTT.

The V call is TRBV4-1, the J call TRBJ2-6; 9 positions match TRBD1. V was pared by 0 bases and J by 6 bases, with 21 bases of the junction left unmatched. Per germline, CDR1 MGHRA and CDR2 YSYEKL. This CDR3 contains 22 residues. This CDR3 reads CASSQEVVTWDRDSFEANVLTF. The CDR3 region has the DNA TGCGCCAGCAGCCAAGAAGTAGTAACCTGGGACAGGGACTCGTTTGAGGCCAACGTCCTGACTTTC.

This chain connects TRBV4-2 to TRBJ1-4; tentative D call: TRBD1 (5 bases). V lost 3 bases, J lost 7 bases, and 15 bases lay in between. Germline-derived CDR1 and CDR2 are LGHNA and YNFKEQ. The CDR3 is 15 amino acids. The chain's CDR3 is CASSQGQGLIEKLFF. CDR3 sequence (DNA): TGTGCCAGCAGCCAGGGTCAGGGCCTGATTGAAAAACTGTTTTTT.

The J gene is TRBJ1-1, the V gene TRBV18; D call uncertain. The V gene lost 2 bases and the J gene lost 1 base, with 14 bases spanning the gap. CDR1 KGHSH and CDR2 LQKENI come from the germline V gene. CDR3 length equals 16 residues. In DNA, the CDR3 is TGTGCCAGCTCACCAATGATCCGGGTTGCGAACACTGAAGCTTTCTTT. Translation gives CASSPMIRVANTEAFF.

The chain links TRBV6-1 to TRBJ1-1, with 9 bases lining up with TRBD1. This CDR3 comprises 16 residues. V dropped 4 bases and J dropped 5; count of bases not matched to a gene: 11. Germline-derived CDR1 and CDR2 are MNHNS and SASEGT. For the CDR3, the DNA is TGTGCCAGCAGTGCGCGATACGGGACAGGGAGGACTGAAGCTTTCTTT. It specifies CASSARYGTGRTEAFF.

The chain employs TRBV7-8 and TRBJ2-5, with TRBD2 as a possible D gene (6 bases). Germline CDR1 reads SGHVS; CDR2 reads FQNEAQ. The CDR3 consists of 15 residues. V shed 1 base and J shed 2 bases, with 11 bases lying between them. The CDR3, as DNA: TGTGCCAGCAGCTTAGATACGGGACTGCAAGAGACCCAGTACTTC. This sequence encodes CASSLDTGLQETQYF.

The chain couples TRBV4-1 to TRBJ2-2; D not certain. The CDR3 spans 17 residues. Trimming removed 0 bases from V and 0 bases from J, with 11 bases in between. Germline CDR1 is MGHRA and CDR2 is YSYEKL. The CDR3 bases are TGCGCCAGCAGCCAAGATGTTCTTCGACCGAACACCGGGGAGCTGTTTTTT. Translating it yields CASSQDVLRPNTGELFF.

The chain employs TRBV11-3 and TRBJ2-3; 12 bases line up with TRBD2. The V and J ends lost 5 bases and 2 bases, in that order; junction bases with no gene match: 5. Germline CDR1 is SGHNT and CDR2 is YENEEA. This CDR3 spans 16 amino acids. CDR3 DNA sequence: TGTGCCAGCAGCCCTGGACTAGCGGGGACCACAGATACGCAGTATTTT. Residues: CASSPGLAGTTDTQYF.

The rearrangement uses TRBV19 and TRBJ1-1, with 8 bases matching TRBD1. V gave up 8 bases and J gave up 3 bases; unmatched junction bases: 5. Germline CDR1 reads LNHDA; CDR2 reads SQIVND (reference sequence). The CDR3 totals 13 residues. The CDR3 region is CASEQGEDTEAFF. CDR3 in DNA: TGTGCCAGTGAACAGGGGGAGGACACTGAAGCTTTCTTT. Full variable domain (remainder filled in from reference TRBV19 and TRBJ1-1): DGGITQSPKYLFRKEGQNVTLSCEQNLNHDAMYWYRQDPGQGLRLIYYSQIVNDFQKGDIAEGYSVSREKKESFPLTVTSAQKNPTAFYLCASEQGEDTEAFFGQGTRLTVV.

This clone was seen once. CDR3 sequence reads: CATSRDPPGGIDTQYF. The CDR3 coding sequence is TGTGCCACCAGCAGAGATCCTCCAGGGGGCATAGATACGCAGTATTTT. The J gene is TRBJ2-3, the V gene TRBV15, with 8 bases aligning to TRBD1. Trimming took 0 bases from V and 5 from J; bases not matched to a gene: 7. CDR3 length: 16 amino acids. The V gene's germline CDR1 is LNHNV and CDR2 YYDKDF (reference sequence).

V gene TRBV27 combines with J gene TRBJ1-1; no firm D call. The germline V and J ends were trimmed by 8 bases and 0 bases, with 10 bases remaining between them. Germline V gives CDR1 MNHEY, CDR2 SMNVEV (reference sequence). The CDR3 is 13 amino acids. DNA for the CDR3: TGTGCCAGCCTTGATAAAATGAACACTGAAGCTTTCTTT. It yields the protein CASLDKMNTEAFF.

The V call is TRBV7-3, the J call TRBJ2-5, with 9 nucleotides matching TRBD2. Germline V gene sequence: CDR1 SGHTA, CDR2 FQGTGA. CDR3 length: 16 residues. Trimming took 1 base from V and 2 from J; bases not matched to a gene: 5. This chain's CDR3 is CASSLNPSGVQETQYF. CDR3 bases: TGTGCCAGCAGCTTAAACCCTAGCGGGGTACAAGAGACCCAGTACTTC.

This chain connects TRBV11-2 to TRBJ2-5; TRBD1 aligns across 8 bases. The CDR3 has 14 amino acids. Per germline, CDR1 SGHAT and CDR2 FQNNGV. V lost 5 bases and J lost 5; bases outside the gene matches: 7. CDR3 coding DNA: TGTGCCAGCAGCCCTAGGACAGGGTTGGAGACCCAGTACTTC. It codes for CASSPRTGLETQYF. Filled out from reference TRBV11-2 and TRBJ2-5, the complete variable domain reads EAGVAQSPRYKIIEKRQSVAFWCNPISGHATLYWYQQILGQGPKLLIQFQNNGVVDDSQLPKDRFSAERLKGVDSTLKIQPAKLEDSAVYLCASSPRTGLETQYFGPGTRLLVL.

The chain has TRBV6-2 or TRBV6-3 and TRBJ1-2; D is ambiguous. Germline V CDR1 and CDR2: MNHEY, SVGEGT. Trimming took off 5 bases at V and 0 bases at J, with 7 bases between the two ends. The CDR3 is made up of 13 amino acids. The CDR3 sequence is CASSQTPNYGYTF. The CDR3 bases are TGTGCCAGCAGTCAGACACCTAACTATGGCTACACCTTC.

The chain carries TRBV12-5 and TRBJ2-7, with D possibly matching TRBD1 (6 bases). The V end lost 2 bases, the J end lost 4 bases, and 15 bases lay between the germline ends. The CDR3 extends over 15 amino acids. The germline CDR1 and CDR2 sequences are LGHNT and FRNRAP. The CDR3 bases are TGTGCTAGTGGTTTGAGTCCAGGGGTTAGATACGAGCAGTACTTC. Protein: CASGLSPGVRYEQYF.